These T cell receptor beta chains were read from a single sample in a study of shared clonotypes between healthy human individuals. Profiled with immunoSEQ multiplex PCR; TCRdb holds only in-frame clones, not every one. In the table there are roughly 2.6 million clones, just over 90% of which are singletons. Sequences were obtained from naive CD4+ T cells sorted from blood. The receptors were sampled from a man between 18 and 29 years old in good health. Each CDR3 is given with its conserved first and last residue. D genes are given only for firm matches. Size tells how often a clone was seen (once, few, many) or the class of an expanded clone, and some rows leave it out.

j_gene,abundance,v_gene,d_gene,CDR3aa,CDR3nt
TRBJ1-1,NA,TRBV25-1,NA,CASTDSRGNTEAFF,TGTGCCAGCACGGACAGCCGGGGGAACACTGAAGCTTTCTTT
TRBJ2-2,NA,TRBV5-4,NA,CASHSTGELFF,TGTGCCAGCCATTCGACCGGGGAGCTGTTTTTT
TRBJ1-2,NA,TRBV6-5,NA,CASSYGGAEYGYTF,TGTGCCAGCAGTTACGGGGGCGCGGAATATGGCTACACCTTC
TRBJ2-7,NA,TRBV7-2,TRBD2,CASSLVASGIYEQYF,TGTGCCAGCAGCTTAGTGGCTAGCGGCATCTACGAGCAGTACTTC
TRBJ1-2,NA,TRBV6-1,NA,CASSESDRTYGYTF,TGTGCCAGCAGTGAATCCGACAGAACCTATGGCTACACCTTC
TRBJ2-4,NA,TRBV5-6,TRBD1,CASREQGQGKNIQYF,TGTGCCAGCAGAGAACAGGGACAGGGCAAAAACATTCAGTACTTC
TRBJ1-6,NA,TRBV6-5,NA,CASSYQGWNSPLHF,TGTGCCAGCAGTTACCAGGGTTGGAATTCACCCCTCCACTTT
TRBJ2-7,NA,TRBV30,NA,CAWSEQNEQYF,TGTGCCTGGAGCGAACAGAACGAGCAGTACTTC
TRBJ1-5,NA,TRBV2,NA,CARSTGLSNQPQHF,TGTGCCAGAAGTACGGGGCTTAGCAATCAGCCCCAGCATTTT
TRBJ2-7,NA,TRBV18,NA,CASSPPSGPYEQYF,TGTGCCAGCTCACCACCTTCAGGGCCTTACGAGCAGTACTTC
TRBJ2-1,once,TRBV11-2,NA,CASSFGDSYNEQFF,TGTGCCAGCAGCTTCGGGGATTCCTACAATGAGCAGTTCTTC
TRBJ2-2,NA,TRBV9,TRBD1,CASSATTGGLNTGELFF,TGTGCCAGCAGCGCGACGACAGGGGGCCTGAACACCGGGGAGCTGTTTTTT
TRBJ2-2,few,TRBV10-1,NA,CASSIGGTGELFF,TGCGCCAGCAGTATAGGGGGAACCGGGGAGCTGTTTTTT
TRBJ2-1,NA,TRBV10-3,TRBD2,CAISASTSGSYNEQFF,TGTGCCATCAGTGCCTCGACTAGCGGGAGCTACAATGAGCAGTTCTTC
TRBJ2-7,NA,TRBV7-9,NA,CASSTGTVYEQYF,TGTGCCAGCAGCACCGGGACGGTTTACGAGCAGTACTTC
TRBJ2-3,NA,TRBV9,TRBD2,CASSATSGKVDTQYF,TGTGCCAGCAGCGCAACTAGCGGGAAAGTAGATACGCAGTATTTT
TRBJ1-1,NA,TRBV7-2,TRBD1,CASRLPGGAIGFF,TGTGCCAGCAGGCTACCAGGGGGCGCGATTGGTTTCTTT
TRBJ2-5,NA,TRBV5-4,NA,CASSPPGGPQETQYF,TGTGCCAGCAGCCCCCCCGGGGGTCCTCAAGAGACCCAGTACTTC
TRBJ2-7,NA,TRBV7-2,TRBD2,CASSLAGLAAYEQYF,TGTGCCAGCAGCTTAGCCGGACTAGCGGCCTACGAGCAGTACTTC
TRBJ2-2,NA,TRBV30,NA,CAWSILGPGELFF,TGTGCCTGGAGTATCTTAGGTCCCGGGGAGCTGTTTTTT
TRBJ2-7,NA,TRBV7-2,TRBD1,CASSPTTGGGYEQYF,TGTGCCAGCAGCCCTACTACAGGGGGAGGCTACGAGCAGTACTTC
TRBJ2-3,NA,TRBV11-2,NA,CASSLGPTSDTQYF,TGTGCCAGCAGCTTAGGTCCCACGTCAGATACGCAGTATTTT
TRBJ1-2,NA,TRBV7-2,TRBD1,CASNLRSGQGADGYTF,TGTGCCAGCAACCTCCGATCCGGACAGGGGGCTGATGGCTACACCTTC
TRBJ1-2,NA,TRBV7-2,TRBD1,CASSFGAGGRYGYTF,TGTGCCAGCAGCTTTGGCGCAGGGGGCCGGTATGGCTACACCTTC
TRBJ2-7,NA,TRBV4-1,NA,CASSLYPVGVYEQYF,TGCGCCAGCAGCCTCTACCCCGTAGGGGTCTACGAGCAGTACTTC
TRBJ1-5,NA,TRBV18,NA,CASSPAQGNQPQHF,TGTGCCAGCTCACCCGCACAGGGCAATCAGCCCCAGCATTTT
TRBJ2-3,NA,TRBV6-5,NA,CAIGTDTQYF,TGTGCCATCGGCACAGATACGCAGTATTTT
TRBJ2-7,once,TRBV4-2,NA,CASSAEAGVYEQYF,TGTGCCAGTTCGGCGGAGGCCGGGGTTTACGAGCAGTACTTC
TRBJ1-4,NA,TRBV9,NA,CASSLTGNEKLFF,TGTGCCAGCAGCTTAACAGGGAATGAAAAACTGTTTTTT
TRBJ1-1,NA,TRBV27,NA,CASTLTQGLTTEAFF,TGTGCCAGCACCCTAACTCAAGGCTTGACCACTGAAGCTTTCTTT
TRBJ1-1,NA,TRBV7-9,TRBD1,CASGDRFPLSEAFF,TGTGCCAGCGGGGACAGGTTCCCTCTCTCTGAAGCTTTCTTT
TRBJ1-6,NA,TRBV5-1,TRBD1,CASSIGQGSYNSPLHF,TGCGCCAGCAGCATAGGACAGGGCTCCTATAATTCACCCCTCCACTTT
TRBJ2-4,NA,TRBV10-3,NA,CAISSGNIQYF,TGTGCCATCAGTTCGGGGAACATTCAGTACTTC
TRBJ2-2,NA,TRBV21-1,NA,CASSKDSPQGANTGELFF,TGTGCCAGCAGCAAAGATTCCCCACAGGGAGCGAACACCGGGGAGCTGTTTTTT
TRBJ1-1,NA,TRBV7-2,TRBD1,CASSVDRVTAEAFF,TGTGCCAGCAGCGTGGACAGGGTTACGGCCGAAGCTTTCTTT
TRBJ1-2,NA,TRBV25-1,NA,CASSELGYGYTF,TGTGCCAGCAGTGAGTTAGGTTATGGCTACACCTTC
TRBJ2-2,NA,TRBV7-3,TRBD2,CASSPWGGGELFF,TGTGCCAGCAGCCCCTGGGGGGGCGGGGAGCTGTTTTTT
TRBJ2-5,NA,TRBV19,NA,CASSEPTGTQYF,TGTGCCAGTAGCGAACCGACCGGGACCCAGTACTTC
TRBJ2-3,once,TRBV6-1,NA,CASSRRLSDTQYF,TGTGCCAGCAGTCGTCGCTTGTCAGATACGCAGTATTTT
TRBJ1-2,NA,TRBV5-1,TRBD1,CASSLEGQETWSGYTF,TGCGCCAGCAGCTTGGAGGGACAGGAAACGTGGAGTGGCTACACCTTC
TRBJ2-2,NA,TRBV4-3,TRBD2,CASGLAGAPGELFF,TGCGCCAGCGGCCTAGCGGGAGCCCCCGGGGAGCTGTTTTTT